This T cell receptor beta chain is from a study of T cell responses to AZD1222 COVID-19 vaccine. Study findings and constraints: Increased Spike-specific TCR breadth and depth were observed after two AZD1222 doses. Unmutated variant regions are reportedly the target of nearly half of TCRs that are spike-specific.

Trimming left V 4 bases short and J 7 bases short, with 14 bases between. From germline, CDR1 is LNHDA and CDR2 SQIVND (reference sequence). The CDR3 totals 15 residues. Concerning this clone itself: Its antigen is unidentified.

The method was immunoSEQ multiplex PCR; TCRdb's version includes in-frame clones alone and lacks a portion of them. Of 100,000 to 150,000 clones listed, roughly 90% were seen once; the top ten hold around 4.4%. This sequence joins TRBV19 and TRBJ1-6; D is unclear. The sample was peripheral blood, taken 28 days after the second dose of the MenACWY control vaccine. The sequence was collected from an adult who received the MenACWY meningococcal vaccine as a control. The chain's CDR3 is CASSTPRLVNSPLHF. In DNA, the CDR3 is TGTGCCAGTAGTACCCCCCGGTTAGTAAATTCACCCCTCCACTTT. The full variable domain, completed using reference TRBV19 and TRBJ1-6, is DGGITQSPKYLFRKEGQNVTLSCEQNLNHDAMYWYRQDPGQGLRLIYYSQIVNDFQKGDIAEGYSVSREKKESFPLTVTSAQKNPTAFYLCASSTPRLVNSPLHFGNGTRLTVT.